Listed here are 5 T cell receptor beta chains from one sample, sequenced in a study of shared clonotypes between healthy human individuals. Using immunoSEQ multiplex PCR, the repertoire was profiled, and TCRdb retains in-frame clones only, with some absent. This sample carries millions of clones, approximately 95% of them seen once, and the ten largest clones take roughly 1%. In the naive CD8 group, cells lacked CD45RO and were positively selected for CCR7, so terminally differentiated effector memory CD45RA+ cells were left out. The sequenced sample consisted of naive CD8+ T cells sorted from blood. These receptors all come from a young man in good health.

CDR3 protein: CASSYSRAGGETQYF. For the CDR3, the DNA is TGTGCCAGCAGTTACTCGAGGGCGGGAGGGGAGACCCAGTACTTC. The chain has TRBV6-6 and TRBJ2-5, with 9 nucleotides matching TRBD2. Germline-derived CDR1 and CDR2 are MNHNY and SVGAGI (reference sequence). With V trimmed by 0 bases and J by 5 bases, 4 bases remained unmatched. This CDR3 is 15 amino acids long.

The V call is TRBV29-1, the J call TRBJ2-7; 7 nucleotides match TRBD1. V shed 7 bases, J shed 1 base, and the junction held 7 bases outside the gene matches. The CDR3 is made up of 13 amino acids. In germline, CDR1 is SQVTM, CDR2 ANQGSEA. CDR3 nucleotides: TGCAGCGCCACCGAGACAGGGTCCTACGAGCAGTACTTC. Its translation: CSATETGSYEQYF.

About this clone: Other DNA sequences from this sample encode an identical CDR3 as well. The chain employs TRBV6-5 and TRBJ2-5, with D possibly being TRBD2 (6 bases). Trimming pared 0 bases from V and 5 bases from J, leaving 13 bases between. The CDR3 sequence is 15 residues long. Germline CDR1 and CDR2: MNHEY and SVGAGI. CDR3 coding DNA: TGTGCCAGCAGTTACTCCGGGACTGGGGGGGAGACCCAGTACTTC. Translation gives CASSYSGTGGETQYF.

This chain links TRBV5-4 with TRBJ2-2; 7 bases are a match to TRBD1. The CDR3 runs 12 residues. V was pared by 8 bases and J by 6 bases, with 4 bases of the junction left unmatched. CDR1 SGHNT and CDR2 YYREEE come from the germline V gene (reference sequence). The CDR3 DNA reads TGTGCCAGTAATACAGGGGCCGGGGAGCTGTTTTTT. This sequence encodes CASNTGAGELFF. The full variable domain, its missing parts supplied by reference TRBV5-4 and TRBJ2-2, is ETGVTQSPTHLIKTRGQQVTLRCSSQSGHNTVSWYQQALGQGPQFIFQYYREEENGRGNFPPRFSGLQFPNYSSELNVNALELDDSALYLCASNTGAGELFFGEGSRLTVL.

The chain carries TRBV4-3 and TRBJ2-5, with a tentative D call TRBD1 (6 bases). Germline V gene lookup returns CDR1 LGHNA and CDR2 YSLEER. The length of the CDR3 is 17 residues. V was trimmed by 1 base and J by 2 bases, leaving 17 bases between them. CDR3: CASSQGAPGTFQETQYF. The CDR3 region has the DNA TGCGCCAGCAGCCAAGGAGCCCCGGGGACATTTCAAGAGACCCAGTACTTC.